This T cell receptor beta chain was recovered during a study of T cells after yellow fever vaccination. Study outcomes and limitations: Contamination by abundant bulk-population clonotypes could be present in FACS-sorted repertoires.

Each CDR3 protein gets one entry after TCRdb re-called the 5' RACE reads with MiXCR. This table has nearly 550,000 distinct CDR3 sequences, 15% to 20% appearing once. Points on this clonotype: The antigen remains undetermined.

The source was PBMCs, collected 15 days after the yellow fever booster vaccination. The sequence was collected from a man aged 25-40 years who received the YFV17D yellow fever vaccine.

The CDR3 here is CSGGRGATEAFF. The DNA for the CDR3 is TGCAGCGGGGGACGGGGAGCCACTGAAGCTTTCTTT. This chain links TRBV29-1 with TRBJ1-1, with a possible D match to TRBD1 (5 bases). Germline V gene sequence: CDR1 SQVTM, CDR2 ANQGSEA. V was clipped by 7 bases and J by 4 bases, with 13 bases between them. The CDR3 is 12 amino acids.